The 30 T cell receptor beta chains in this list originate from one sample, sequenced in a study of PD-1 blockade in classical Hodgkin lymphoma. Some clones are missing from TCRdb's copy, which holds only in-frame ones; the method was immunoSEQ multiplex PCR. The table has 96,000 or so clones, approximately 94% seen once. Specified time point: cycle 4 day 1 (C4D1), after six to seven weeks of nivolumab. All the patients suffered relapse after autologous stem cell transplantation, and brentuximab vedotin exposure differed. Sequences were derived from peripheral blood mononuclear cells (PBMCs), sampled before the fourth cycle of nivolumab. All receptors come from a human donor with classical Hodgkin lymphoma.

The chain recombines TRBV18 with TRBJ2-7; D may be TRBD2 (6 bases). V was trimmed by 3 bases and J by 3 bases, leaving 12 bases between them. The CDR3 spans 14 residues. CDR1 and CDR2 (germline): KGHSH, LQKENI. The CDR3 nucleotides are TGTGCCAGCTCACCCCAACAGGAGGGCTACGAGCAGTACTTC. It specifies CASSPQQEGYEQYF.

This chain links TRBV19 with TRBJ1-1; TRBD1 agrees at 8 bases. CDR3 size: 13 residues. The V gene end was trimmed by 4 bases and the J gene end by 11 bases; junction bases not matched to a gene: 9. The V gene's germline CDR1 is LNHDA and CDR2 SQIVND (reference sequence). The CDR3 loop is CASSTDREQGAFF. CDR3 bases: TGTGCCAGTAGTACGGACAGGGAGCAAGGGGCTTTCTTT.

V is TRBV10-3 and J is TRBJ2-5; D gene ambiguous. This CDR3 has 13 amino acids. Trimming pared 3 bases from V and 2 bases from J, leaving 7 bases between. Germline CDR1 is ENHRY and CDR2 is SYGVKD. CDR3 amino acids: CAISEDQQETQYF. CDR3 bases: TGTGCCATCAGTGAAGATCAGCAAGAGACCCAGTACTTC.

This clone has only a few counts. The V and J genes are TRBV11-2 and TRBJ2-5, with D possibly called TRBD1 or TRBD2 (6 bases each). The CDR3 runs to 13 residues. In germline, CDR1 is SGHAT, CDR2 FQNNGV. Trimming pared 8 bases from V and 7 bases from J, leaving 17 bases between. The CDR3 loop reads CASGGSGARTQYF. CDR3 bases: TGTGCCAGCGGAGGTTCGGGGGCGAGGACCCAGTACTTC. Using reference TRBV11-2 and TRBJ2-5 for the parts outside the CDR3, the full variable domain is EAGVAQSPRYKIIEKRQSVAFWCNPISGHATLYWYQQILGQGPKLLIQFQNNGVVDDSQLPKDRFSAERLKGVDSTLKIQPAKLEDSAVYLCASGGSGARTQYFGPGTRLLVL.

The gene calls are TRBV2 and TRBJ2-5, with 7 bases aligning to TRBD1. The V and J ends lost 0 bases and 9 bases, in that order; junction bases with no gene match: 4. The length of the CDR3 is 13 residues. The germline V gene has CDR1 SNHLY and CDR2 FYNNEI. As DNA, the CDR3 is TGTGCCAGCAGTGAAGCGGCCCAGGGGGCCCAGTACTTC. Its translation is CASSEAAQGAQYF.

The chain couples TRBV11-3 to TRBJ1-2, with D maybe TRBD1 (5 bases). The CDR3 contains 14 residues. Deletions cut 4 bases from V and 8 bases from J, with 17 bases between. Germline V gives CDR1 SGHNT, CDR2 YENEEA. Here the CDR3 DNA reads TGTGCCAGCAGCTCTAGGGGCGGTGCGGGGGGCTACACCTTC. Its translation is CASSSRGGAGGYTF.

The table lists this clone with a count of one. The rearrangement joins TRBV27 to TRBJ2-7; D could derive from TRBD1 or TRBD2 (5 bases each). The CDR3 sequence is 14 residues long. The V and J ends lost 2 bases and 3 bases respectively, with 11 bases between them. Germline V gene data show CDR1 as MNHEY and CDR2 as SMNVEV (reference sequence). CDR3 DNA sequence: TGTGCCAGCAGTTTAGGACTGGGGGTCTACGAGCAGTACTTC. Amino acids: CASSLGLGVYEQYF.

The chain employs TRBV6-5 and TRBJ2-7; possibly TRBD1 for D (6 bases). Germline CDR1 is MNHEY and CDR2 is SVGAGI. V was trimmed by 0 bases and J by 3 bases, leaving 9 bases between them. The CDR3 is made up of 14 amino acids. The CDR3 nucleotides are TGTGCCAGCAGTTACTCCGGCAGGGGCTACGAGCAGTACTTC. Its translation: CASSYSGRGYEQYF.

This chain uses TRBV19 with TRBJ1-4; 7 bases match TRBD1. The CDR3 extends over 15 amino acids. The J segment lost 0 bases and the V segment lost 5 bases, leaving 3 bases of the junction unmatched. Germline V gene data show CDR1 as LNHDA and CDR2 as SQIVND (reference sequence). Here the CDR3 reads CASSPGTATNEKLFF. The CDR3 nucleotides read TGTGCCAGTAGTCCTGGGACAGCAACTAATGAAAAACTGTTTTTT.

V usage is TRBV6-1 and J usage is TRBJ2-1; TRBD1 might be the D (7 bases). The CDR3 spans 15 residues. In germline, CDR1 is MNHNS, CDR2 SASEGT. V lost 5 bases and J 3 bases, leaving 14 bases between the germline ends. The CDR3 protein is CASSSQGGGYNEQFF. Here the CDR3 DNA reads TGTGCCAGCAGTTCCCAGGGGGGCGGCTACAATGAGCAGTTCTTC.

The chain uses TRBV11-2 and TRBJ1-1; possible D gene TRBD1, 5 bases. This CDR3 is built from 13 residues. Trimming cost V 5 bases and J 12 bases, with 19 bases left between them. Per the germline V gene, CDR1 is SGHAT and CDR2 is FQNNGV. CDR3 amino acids: CASSTYDGGSPFF. The CDR3 coding sequence is TGTGCCAGCAGCACCTACGACGGGGGGTCCCCTTTCTTT.

V gene TRBV5-8 combines with J gene TRBJ2-7; no reliable D call. The germline gives CDR1 SGHTS, CDR2 YDEGEE. This CDR3 has 14 residues. V was shortened by 7 bases and J by 4 bases, with 18 bases between the two germline ends. The CDR3 reads CASGLPSKGYEQYF. As DNA, the CDR3 is TGTGCCAGCGGCCTCCCCTCCAAAGGGTACGAGCAGTACTTC.

The chain couples TRBV9 to TRBJ1-1; no firm D call. This CDR3 has 10 residues. V was pared by 3 bases and J by 7 bases, with 4 bases between. The germline CDR1 and CDR2 sequences are SGDLS and YYNGEE. CDR3 amino acids: CASSGNEAFF. The CDR3 DNA follows: TGTGCCAGCAGCGGAAATGAAGCTTTCTTT.

A few counts support this clone. This chain joins TRBV20-1 and TRBJ1-1; the D is unclear. Trimming left V 5 bases short and J 1 base short, with 5 bases between. Germline V gives CDR1 DFQATT, CDR2 SNEGSKA (reference sequence). CDR3 length equals 11 residues. Here the CDR3 DNA reads TGCAGTGCTTCAGCGAACACTGAAGCTTTCTTT. Amino acid sequence: CSASANTEAFF.

The chain links TRBV5-1 to TRBJ2-2; D is undetermined. The germline CDR1 and CDR2 sequences are SGHRS and YFSETQ. V lost 5 bases to trimming and J lost 7 bases, with 12 bases between them. The CDR3 is 13 amino acids. In nucleotides, the CDR3 is TGCGCCAGCAGTCAGGACGGTTACGGGGAGCTGTTTTTT. This sequence encodes CASSQDGYGELFF.

The chain uses TRBV5-4 and TRBJ1-2; D remains ambiguous. The CDR3 is 15 residues long. The germline CDR1 and CDR2 sequences are SGHNT and YYREEE (reference sequence). V was cut by 1 base and J by 2 bases, with 12 bases left in between. The CDR3 DNA follows: TGTGCCAGCAGCTTGTTTCAGCTGATAAACTATGGCTACACCTTC. As protein: CASSLFQLINYGYTF.

The J gene is TRBJ1-2, the V gene TRBV9; D is undetermined. The CDR3 consists of 14 residues. The V end lost 4 bases, the J end lost 1 base, and 11 bases lay between the germline ends. The V gene's germline CDR1 is SGDLS and CDR2 YYNGEE. The DNA of the CDR3 is TGTGCCAGCAGCTATCTTGACGGTAACTATGGCTACACCTTC. This translates into CASSYLDGNYGYTF.

This chain uses TRBV30 with TRBJ1-1, with 9 bases fitting TRBD1. CDR3 length: 15 residues. Unmatched junction bases numbered 11, after V lost 3 bases and J lost 6 bases. Per germline, CDR1 GTSNPN and CDR2 SVGIG (reference sequence). The CDR3 coding sequence is TGTGCCTGGAGGAAGGGACAGGGAAGAATGGCTGAAGCTTTCTTT. As protein: CAWRKGQGRMAEAFF.

The V call is TRBV27, the J call TRBJ2-1, with D maybe TRBD2 (6 bases). Germline-derived CDR1 and CDR2 are MNHEY and SMNVEV (reference sequence). The CDR3 has 15 amino acids. V lost 10 bases to trimming and J lost 0 bases, with 16 bases between them. The CDR3 spells CATIGGIYSYNEQFF. The DNA for the CDR3 is TGTGCCACCATTGGCGGGATCTACTCCTACAATGAGCAGTTCTTC.

The rearrangement uses TRBV28 and TRBJ1-5, with unresolved D. The CDR3 is 14 amino acids. V shed 7 bases and J shed 0 bases, with 10 bases lying between them. The germline V gene has CDR1 MDHEN and CDR2 SYDVKM. The chain's CDR3 is CASTSGLSNQPQHF. As DNA, the CDR3 is TGTGCCAGCACCAGCGGACTTAGCAATCAGCCCCAGCATTTT.

CDR3 DNA: TGTGCCATCAGTGCTCAGATTTGGGCCCCGGGGGTTGGTAGCGGGTACGAGCAGTACTTC. Its protein product is CAISAQIWAPGVGSGYEQYF. V gene TRBV10-3 combines with J gene TRBJ2-7; TRBD2 aligns across 7 bases. Looked up from germline, CDR1 is ENHRY and CDR2 is SYGVKD. The ends lost 4 bases at V and 4 bases at J; junction bases unmatched: 25. This CDR3 has 20 residues.

The V and J genes are TRBV9 and TRBJ1-1; D ambiguous. The CDR3 spans 14 residues. CDR1 and CDR2 (germline): SGDLS, YYNGEE. V lost 0 bases to trimming and J lost 0 bases, with 6 bases between them. The DNA of the CDR3 is TGTGCCAGCAGCGTAGGGGGTATGAACACTGAAGCTTTCTTT. Translated: CASSVGGMNTEAFF.

The chain couples TRBV29-1 to TRBJ2-1; 7 bases are shared with TRBD1. The CDR3 spans 14 residues. From germline, CDR1 is SQVTM and CDR2 ANQGSEA. After removal of 4 bases from V and 5 bases from J, the junction contained 8 bases not matched to a gene. CDR3 residues: CSVVLGQPHNEQFF. The CDR3 DNA sequence: TGCAGCGTTGTGCTGGGACAGCCTCACAATGAGCAGTTCTTC.

The V gene is TRBV28, the J gene TRBJ2-7; tentative D call: TRBD1 (6 bases). The V end was cut by 6 bases, the J end by 3 bases, with 9 bases between. Germline-derived CDR1 and CDR2 are MDHEN and SYDVKM. The CDR3 sequence is 12 residues long. Here the CDR3 DNA reads TGTGCCAGCAGGGACAGTTTCTACGAGCAGTACTTC. This sequence encodes CASRDSFYEQYF.

The chain recombines TRBV6-5 with TRBJ2-7, with no clear D. The CDR3 loop spans 15 amino acids. V lost 6 bases and J 4 bases, leaving 19 bases between the germline ends. Germline V gene sequence: CDR1 MNHEY, CDR2 SVGAGI. CDR3 protein: CASRLQWGGEYEQYF. CDR3 nucleotides: TGTGCCAGCAGACTCCAATGGGGTGGGGAATACGAGCAGTACTTC.

The CDR3 DNA is TGTGCCAGCAGTTACTGGGGGCGCCTTAACTATGGCTACACCTTC. The encoded protein is CASSYWGRLNYGYTF. The chain carries TRBV6-6 and TRBJ1-2, with a tentative D call TRBD1 (6 bases). The CDR3 extends over 15 amino acids. CDR1 and CDR2 (germline): MNHNY, SVGAGI (reference sequence). V gave up 1 base and J gave up 1 base, with 10 bases separating them.

The chain recombines TRBV28 with TRBJ1-4; D is ambiguous. The V gene lost 6 bases and the J gene lost 3 bases, with 14 bases spanning the gap. Germline-derived CDR1 and CDR2 are MDHEN and SYDVKM. The CDR3 totals 15 residues. The CDR3 sequence: CASRAPGYPNEKLFF. Written as DNA, the CDR3 is TGTGCCAGCAGGGCCCCGGGCTACCCTAATGAAAAACTGTTTTTT.

The rearrangement uses TRBV18 and TRBJ2-6; no definite D call. Germline V lookup: CDR1 KGHSH, CDR2 LQKENI. CDR3 length equals 16 residues. The germline V and J ends were trimmed by 2 bases and 4 bases, with 12 bases remaining between them. For the CDR3, the DNA is TGTGCCAGCTCACCAGGTGCAGTCTCAGGGGCCAACGTCCTGACTTTC. Protein: CASSPGAVSGANVLTF.

The chain joins TRBV14 to TRBJ1-1, with D possibly matching TRBD1 (5 bases). The CDR3 contains 14 residues. Looked up from germline, CDR1 is SGHDN and CDR2 is FVKESK. The V and J ends lost 4 bases and 5 bases respectively, with 14 bases between them. CDR3 sequence reads: CASSLIGTGTEAFF. The DNA for the CDR3 is TGTGCCAGCAGCCTTATCGGGACGGGGACTGAAGCTTTCTTT.

The count of this clone is one. The CDR3 sequence: CASSPQGNGYTF. As DNA, the CDR3 is TGTGCCAGCAGCCCCCAGGGAAATGGCTACACCTTC. This chain links TRBV5-6 with TRBJ1-2, with D perhaps TRBD1 (5 bases). CDR3 length equals 12 residues. The germline V gene has CDR1 SGHDT and CDR2 YYEEEE. V was shortened by 4 bases and J by 6 bases, with 10 bases between the two germline ends.